One sample yielded the 32 T cell receptor beta chains listed below, sequenced in a study of T cell changes during pregnancy in multiple sclerosis. The assay was immunoSEQ multiplex PCR, and TCRdb's table has in-frame clones only and misses some. The top ten clones hold roughly 1.4% of a sample with 70,000 to 85,000 clones, roughly nine tenths of them seen once. The specimen was peripheral blood, collected before pregnancy. These receptors all stem from a female donor with multiple sclerosis, enrolled in a pregnancy study.

V usage is TRBV19 and J usage is TRBJ1-2; D unresolved. Germline V CDR1 and CDR2: LNHDA, SQIVND (reference sequence). V was shortened by 0 bases and J by 7 bases, with 18 bases between the two germline ends. The CDR3 covers 16 residues. The CDR3 spells CASSIDHNPARSGYTF. Here the CDR3 DNA reads TGTGCCAGTAGTATAGATCACAACCCTGCACGAAGTGGCTACACCTTC.

The rearrangement links TRBV6-4 to TRBJ2-5, with D maybe TRBD1 (6 bases). Germline CDR1 is MRHNA and CDR2 is SNTAGT. This CDR3 is 15 amino acids long. Trimming removed 3 bases from V and 5 bases from J, with 16 bases in between. The CDR3 reads CASSENTGTAETQYF. CDR3 nucleotide sequence: TGTGCCAGCAGTGAAAATACAGGGACGGCGGAGACCCAGTACTTC.

The chain carries TRBV11-2 and TRBJ1-1; unclear D gene. Germline CDR1 is SGHAT and CDR2 is FQNNGV. The V end was cut by 3 bases, the J end by 2 bases, with 7 bases between. The CDR3 extends over 13 amino acids. CDR3 in amino acids: CASSFGGNTEAFF. DNA for the CDR3: TGTGCCAGCAGCTTCGGCGGAAACACTGAAGCTTTCTTT. Supplemented by reference TRBV11-2 and TRBJ1-1, the full variable domain reads EAGVAQSPRYKIIEKRQSVAFWCNPISGHATLYWYQQILGQGPKLLIQFQNNGVVDDSQLPKDRFSAERLKGVDSTLKIQPAKLEDSAVYLCASSFGGNTEAFFGQGTRLTVV.

V is TRBV27 and J is TRBJ1-4; a possible D gene is TRBD1 (6 bases). CDR1 is MNHEY and CDR2 is SMNVEV in the germline V gene (reference sequence). The V and J ends lost 1 base and 7 bases respectively, with 13 bases between them. The CDR3 is 15 amino acids. DNA for the CDR3: TGTGCCAGCAGTTTATTAGGGGGACCAAGTGAAAAACTGTTTTTT. Translation gives CASSLLGGPSEKLFF.

V usage is TRBV11-2 and J usage is TRBJ2-1, with D hard to call. Germline assignment: CDR1 SGHAT and CDR2 FQNNGV. The CDR3 consists of 11 residues. V lost 5 bases to trimming and J lost 11 bases, with 10 bases between them. For the CDR3, the DNA is TGTGCCAGCAGCCCTGGGCGCCAGCAGTTCTTC. It is translated as CASSPGRQQFF.

Only one count was recorded for this clone. The V and J genes are TRBV5-1 and TRBJ2-3; no reliable D call. Germline V gene lookup returns CDR1 SGHRS and CDR2 YFSETQ. The CDR3 runs 12 residues. Trimming took 4 bases from V and 11 from J, leaving 14 bases between them. The chain's CDR3 is CASSPEGDLQYF. DNA of the CDR3: TGCGCCAGCAGCCCGGAAGGAGATCTGCAGTATTTT.

The J gene is TRBJ2-6, the V gene TRBV5-6, with 8 bases that match TRBD1. This CDR3 is 19 amino acids long. Germline V gene sequence: CDR1 SGHDT, CDR2 YYEEEE. Germline trimming cut 6 bases from V and 4 bases from J; bases unmatched to any gene: 18. CDR3 loop: CASIPGFAGGLGGANVLTF. CDR3 bases: TGTGCCAGCATACCCGGATTCGCAGGGGGCCTTGGCGGGGCCAACGTCCTGACTTTC.

V and J are TRBV5-1 and TRBJ2-5, with 9 positions matching TRBD1. Looked up from germline, CDR1 is SGHRS and CDR2 is YFSETQ. The ends lost 2 bases at V and 1 base at J; junction bases unmatched: 6. The CDR3 runs 16 residues. The chain's CDR3 is CASSFETGGPQETQYF. The CDR3 nucleotides read TGCGCCAGCAGCTTCGAAACAGGGGGCCCCCAAGAGACCCAGTACTTC.

V is TRBV11-2 and J is TRBJ2-7, with TRBD2 as a possible D gene (6 bases). Germline V gene sequence: CDR1 SGHAT, CDR2 FQNNGV. This CDR3 region has 14 residues. Trimming cost V 1 base and J 2 bases, with 9 bases left between them. The CDR3 region is CASSLGAGTYEQYF. The CDR3 DNA is TGTGCCAGCAGCTTAGGGGCGGGGACCTACGAGCAGTACTTC. Full variable domain (missing parts from reference TRBV11-2 and TRBJ2-7): EAGVAQSPRYKIIEKRQSVAFWCNPISGHATLYWYQQILGQGPKLLIQFQNNGVVDDSQLPKDRFSAERLKGVDSTLKIQPAKLEDSAVYLCASSLGAGTYEQYFGPGTRLTVT.

In this sample, this clone turned up a few times. The chain is built from TRBV6-4 and TRBJ2-7; 9 bases match TRBD2. Per germline, CDR1 MRHNA and CDR2 SNTAGT. CDR3 size: 15 residues. With 5 bases clipped from V and 2 bases from J, the junction kept 7 bases outside the gene matches. Written as DNA, the CDR3 is TGTGCCAGCAGTATCCTAGCGGGGTCTCCCTACGAGCAGTACTTC. Amino acids: CASSILAGSPYEQYF.

The chain uses TRBV5-1 and TRBJ2-5, with a possible D match to TRBD2 (6 bases). Between the trimmed V and J ends, which lost 3 bases and 4 bases, there was a span of 22 bases. CDR1 SGHRS and CDR2 YFSETQ come from the germline V gene. The CDR3 runs 17 residues. The DNA of the CDR3 is TGCGCCAGCAGCTCCCCGGGGTACTCTCGCGGGGCAGAGACCCAGTACTTC. Residues: CASSSPGYSRGAETQYF. Using reference TRBV5-1 and TRBJ2-5 for the parts outside the CDR3, the full variable domain is KAGVTQTPRYLIKTRGQQVTLSCSPISGHRSVSWYQQTPGQGLQFLFEYFSETQRNKGNFPGRFSGRQFSNSRSEMNVSTLELGDSALYLCASSSPGYSRGAETQYFGPGTRLLVL.

J is TRBJ2-7 and V is TRBV18; TRBD1 matches 8 bases. Germline loops: CDR1 KGHSH, CDR2 LQKENI. J gave up 0 bases and V 1 base, and 8 bases lay outside the gene matches. This CDR3 comprises 17 residues. The CDR3 DNA follows: TGTGCCAGCTCACCACTTGCAGGGGGCAGCTTCTCCTACGAGCAGTACTTC. It is translated as CASSPLAGGSFSYEQYF.

The chain joins TRBV4-1 to TRBJ2-1; tentative D call: TRBD2 (5 bases). The CDR3 consists of 12 residues. V was pared by 1 base and J by 8 bases, with 6 bases between. Per the germline V gene, CDR1 is MGHRA and CDR2 is YSYEKL. The CDR3 nucleotides read TGCGCCAGCAGCCAAGCAGCGGATGAGCAGTTCTTC. Its translation: CASSQAADEQFF.

The chain recombines TRBV12-5 with TRBJ1-1; D perhaps matches TRBD1 (6 bases). Germline CDR1 LGHNT, CDR2 FRNRAP. The CDR3 is made up of 15 amino acids. V lost 2 bases, J lost 0 bases, and 10 bases lay in between. As DNA, the CDR3 is TGTGCTAGTGGTTTGTTCGGGACACTGAACACTGAAGCTTTCTTT. Translation: CASGLFGTLNTEAFF.

The chain joins TRBV12-5 to TRBJ2-1; 7 bases agree with TRBD1. The CDR3 sequence is 13 residues long. V lost 1 base to trimming and J lost 6 bases; unmatched junction nucleotides: 0. Germline V lookup: CDR1 LGHNT, CDR2 FRNRAP. Here the CDR3 DNA reads TGTGCTAGTGGTTTGGACAGGGGCAATGAGCAGTTCTTC. Protein product: CASGLDRGNEQFF.

The gene calls are TRBV18 and TRBJ1-1, with D perhaps TRBD1 (6 bases). Germline CDR1 KGHSH, CDR2 LQKENI. V was shortened by 4 bases and J by 1 base, with 10 bases between the two germline ends. The CDR3 spans 14 residues. As DNA, the CDR3 is TGTGCCAGCTCACTAAAGGGACAGAACACTGAAGCTTTCTTT. Protein: CASSLKGQNTEAFF.

This chain links TRBV4-1 with TRBJ1-1; D gene unclear. CDR1 is MGHRA and CDR2 is YSYEKL in the germline V gene. There are 19 residues in the CDR3. The V gene lost 1 base and the J gene lost 6 bases, with 27 bases spanning the gap. Written as DNA, the CDR3 is TGCGCCAGCAGCCAAGTTGTTGGGAGAGGATCTGGGGAAGGCGCTGAAGCTTTCTTT. This gives the protein CASSQVVGRGSGEGAEAFF.

The rearrangement uses TRBV5-5 and TRBJ1-2; TRBD1 aligns across 7 bases. V lost 2 bases, J lost 3 bases, and 7 bases stayed unmatched. Germline V gives CDR1 SGHKS, CDR2 YYEKEE (reference sequence). The CDR3 runs to 15 residues. CDR3 DNA: TGTGCCAGCAGCTTAACAGGGGTACCAGACTATGGCTACACCTTC. Protein: CASSLTGVPDYGYTF.

The chain joins TRBV19 to TRBJ1-4; TRBD1 agrees at 7 bases. The V and J ends lost 6 bases and 7 bases, in that order; junction bases with no gene match: 11. The germline gives CDR1 LNHDA, CDR2 SQIVND (reference sequence). This CDR3 spans 15 amino acids. The CDR3 region is CASSPLEGAVEKLFF. CDR3 in DNA: TGTGCCAGTAGCCCTCTGGAGGGGGCTGTTGAAAAACTGTTTTTT.

The chain couples TRBV7-6 to TRBJ2-1; the D gene is possibly TRBD2 (6 bases). Trimming left V 5 bases short and J 7 bases short, with 21 bases between. Germline assignment: CDR1 SGHVS and CDR2 FNYEAQ. The CDR3 spans 16 residues. The CDR3 sequence is CASSLPRGGTGNEQFF. As DNA, the CDR3 is TGTGCCAGCAGCCTTCCGCGTGGGGGGACGGGAAATGAGCAGTTCTTC.

The J gene is TRBJ2-5, the V gene TRBV4-2; 14 positions agree with TRBD2. J lost 7 bases, V lost 4 bases, and 8 bases had no gene match. Per the germline V gene, CDR1 is LGHNA and CDR2 is YNFKEQ. This CDR3 spans 16 amino acids. The CDR3 sequence: CASSPTSGGAPGTQYF. The CDR3 DNA is TGTGCCAGCAGCCCGACTAGCGGGGGGGCCCCCGGGACCCAGTACTTC.

V gene TRBV6-6 combines with J gene TRBJ2-5; D is ambiguous. Germline CDR1 and CDR2: MNHNY and SVGAGI (reference sequence). This CDR3 contains 16 residues. Between the trimmed V and J ends, which lost 3 bases and 0 bases, there was a span of 14 bases. CDR3 coding DNA: TGTGCCAGCAGTTATGCCGTTACAGATCACCAAGAGACCCAGTACTTC. Translated, it gives CASSYAVTDHQETQYF.

The chain uses TRBV4-1 and TRBJ2-7; D possibly corresponds to TRBD2 (5 bases). Germline assignment: CDR1 MGHRA and CDR2 YSYEKL. The CDR3 runs 16 residues. V was pared by 1 base and J by 1 base, with 14 bases between. Here the CDR3 DNA reads TGCGCCAGCAGCCAAGTTTTCGGCGGGTCATCCTACGAGCAGTACTTC. It encodes CASSQVFGGSSYEQYF.

J is TRBJ1-2 and V is TRBV18; D possibly corresponds to TRBD1 (6 bases). The germline gives CDR1 KGHSH, CDR2 LQKENI. V shed 0 bases and J shed 6 bases, with 17 bases lying between them. The length of the CDR3 is 16 residues. CDR3 sequence: CASSPPSQGIRDGYTF. The CDR3 DNA is TGTGCCAGCTCACCACCGTCCCAGGGGATAAGGGATGGCTACACCTTC.

V usage is TRBV19 and J usage is TRBJ2-5, with 9 positions matching TRBD1. V gave up 5 bases and J gave up 2 bases; unmatched junction bases: 3. The CDR3 length is 14 residues. CDR1 is LNHDA and CDR2 is SQIVND in the germline V gene (reference sequence). DNA for the CDR3: TGTGCCAGTAGTCTACAGGGGGCGCAAGAGACCCAGTACTTC. Its protein is CASSLQGAQETQYF. The full variable domain, with the rest looked up from reference TRBV19 and TRBJ2-5, is DGGITQSPKYLFRKEGQNVTLSCEQNLNHDAMYWYRQDPGQGLRLIYYSQIVNDFQKGDIAEGYSVSREKKESFPLTVTSAQKNPTAFYLCASSLQGAQETQYFGPGTRLLVL.

The chain uses TRBV18 and TRBJ2-3, with 7 bases that match TRBD1. The V gene's germline CDR1 is KGHSH and CDR2 LQKENI. This CDR3 contains 16 residues. Losses at the gene ends were 5 bases for V and 0 bases for J; bases not matched to a gene: 8. The chain's CDR3 is CASSERGQFSTDTQYF. The CDR3 bases are TGTGCCAGCTCAGAAAGGGGACAGTTTAGCACAGATACGCAGTATTTT.

The rearrangement joins TRBV7-8 to TRBJ1-1; weak D call: TRBD1 (6 bases). Trimming pared 5 bases from V and 4 bases from J, leaving 17 bases between. The CDR3 sequence is 15 residues long. Germline V gene lookup returns CDR1 SGHVS and CDR2 FQNEAQ. The CDR3 bases are TGTGCCAGCAGCCCAAGCTCAGGGGTACTCACTGAAGCTTTCTTT. Its translation: CASSPSSGVLTEAFF.

J is TRBJ2-7 and V is TRBV19, with TRBD2 identical over 11 bases. The V segment lost 1 base and the J segment 5 bases; nucleotides outside the gene matches: 4. The germline V gene encodes CDR1 LNHDA and CDR2 SQIVND (reference sequence). This CDR3 comprises 15 residues. CDR3 DNA: TGTGCCAGTAGTATAGGTGGACTAGCGGGTGACGAGCAGTACTTC. Translated, it gives CASSIGGLAGDEQYF. The full variable domain, in which reference TRBV19 and TRBJ2-7 provide the parts outside the CDR3, is DGGITQSPKYLFRKEGQNVTLSCEQNLNHDAMYWYRQDPGQGLRLIYYSQIVNDFQKGDIAEGYSVSREKKESFPLTVTSAQKNPTAFYLCASSIGGLAGDEQYFGPGTRLTVT.

The chain employs TRBV13 and TRBJ2-7; 10 positions match TRBD2. This CDR3 has 16 residues. Germline CDR1 and CDR2: PRHDT and FYEKMQ (reference sequence). The V and J ends lost 5 bases and 0 bases, in that order; junction bases with no gene match: 7. The CDR3 nucleotides are TGTGCCAGCAGCCACCCCCTAGCGGGGGCCTCCTACGAGCAGTACTTC. Translation: CASSHPLAGASYEQYF.

The rearrangement links TRBV5-1 to TRBJ1-2; 9 positions match TRBD1. V gave up 4 bases and J gave up 5 bases; unmatched junction bases: 3. The CDR3 consists of 13 residues. Germline CDR1 reads SGHRS; CDR2 reads YFSETQ. CDR3 sequence (DNA): TGCGCCAGCAGCCCGGGACAGGGATATGGCTACACCTTC. Translated: CASSPGQGYGYTF.

This clone was seen a single time. The chain couples TRBV5-7 to TRBJ1-3, with 11 bases identical to TRBD1. TRBV5-7 has ORF status, its function being uncertain. V was clipped by 4 bases and J by 3 bases; unmatched bases: 12. This CDR3 is 18 amino acids long. CDR3 sequence (DNA): TGTGCCAGCAGCACCCCCGGGACAGGGGGAAGATGTGGAAACACCATATATTTT. Translated: CASSTPGTGGRCGNTIYF.

The chain has TRBV6-6 and TRBJ2-1; 7 nucleotides match TRBD2. From germline, CDR1 is MNHNY and CDR2 SVGAGI (reference sequence). The CDR3 is made up of 12 amino acids. The ends lost 4 bases at V and 6 bases at J; junction bases unmatched: 0. The CDR3 nucleotides read TGTGCCAGCAGTTCGGGGGGCAATGAGCAGTTCTTC. Protein: CASSSGGNEQFF.